These T cell receptor beta chains were read from a single sample in a study of OX40 agonist ivuxolimab in advanced cancers. Sequencing was performed with immunoSEQ multiplex PCR; in TCRdb, only in-frame clones are kept and a portion is missing. The top ten hold approximately 0.62% of the sample, which has 39,000 or so clones, around 89% seen once. The sequenced sample was CD4+ or CD8+ T cells sorted from blood, obtained in a trial of the OX40 agonist ivuxolimab. These receptors originate from an adult with an advanced solid tumor such as melanoma, head and neck, liver or kidney cancer. Each CDR3 is given with its conserved first and last residue.

CDR3 protein: CASSSGGSTDTQYF; V gene: TRBV5-1
CDR3 protein: CATTGQGESGNTIYF; V gene: TRBV10-3
CDR3 protein: CASQDRAYEQYF; V gene: TRBV6-5
CDR3 protein: CASSRTGFYGYTF; V gene: TRBV6-5
CDR3 protein: CASRLNRDREIEAGGELFF; V gene: TRBV27
CDR3 protein: CASSLGGGTGSPLHF; V gene: TRBV7-2
CDR3 protein: CASSRARSTDTQYF; V gene: TRBV5-1
CDR3 protein: CASRSPGASYNEQFF; V gene: TRBV5-6
CDR3 protein: CASQGDGNQPQHF; V gene: TRBV2
CDR3 protein: CASSLGTGGAGYGYTF; V gene: TRBV7-2
CDR3 protein: CASSSTVSNTGELFF; V gene: TRBV5-1
CDR3 protein: CASSRGQGNSPLHF; V gene: TRBV11-3
CDR3 protein: CASVSPGQGGGTDTQYF; V gene: TRBV12-5
CDR3 protein: CSALTTKQFF; V gene: TRBV20-1
CDR3 protein: CASSVGGGAIGELFF; V gene: TRBV9
CDR3 protein: CARRWGGAGTDTQYF; V gene: TRBV10-1